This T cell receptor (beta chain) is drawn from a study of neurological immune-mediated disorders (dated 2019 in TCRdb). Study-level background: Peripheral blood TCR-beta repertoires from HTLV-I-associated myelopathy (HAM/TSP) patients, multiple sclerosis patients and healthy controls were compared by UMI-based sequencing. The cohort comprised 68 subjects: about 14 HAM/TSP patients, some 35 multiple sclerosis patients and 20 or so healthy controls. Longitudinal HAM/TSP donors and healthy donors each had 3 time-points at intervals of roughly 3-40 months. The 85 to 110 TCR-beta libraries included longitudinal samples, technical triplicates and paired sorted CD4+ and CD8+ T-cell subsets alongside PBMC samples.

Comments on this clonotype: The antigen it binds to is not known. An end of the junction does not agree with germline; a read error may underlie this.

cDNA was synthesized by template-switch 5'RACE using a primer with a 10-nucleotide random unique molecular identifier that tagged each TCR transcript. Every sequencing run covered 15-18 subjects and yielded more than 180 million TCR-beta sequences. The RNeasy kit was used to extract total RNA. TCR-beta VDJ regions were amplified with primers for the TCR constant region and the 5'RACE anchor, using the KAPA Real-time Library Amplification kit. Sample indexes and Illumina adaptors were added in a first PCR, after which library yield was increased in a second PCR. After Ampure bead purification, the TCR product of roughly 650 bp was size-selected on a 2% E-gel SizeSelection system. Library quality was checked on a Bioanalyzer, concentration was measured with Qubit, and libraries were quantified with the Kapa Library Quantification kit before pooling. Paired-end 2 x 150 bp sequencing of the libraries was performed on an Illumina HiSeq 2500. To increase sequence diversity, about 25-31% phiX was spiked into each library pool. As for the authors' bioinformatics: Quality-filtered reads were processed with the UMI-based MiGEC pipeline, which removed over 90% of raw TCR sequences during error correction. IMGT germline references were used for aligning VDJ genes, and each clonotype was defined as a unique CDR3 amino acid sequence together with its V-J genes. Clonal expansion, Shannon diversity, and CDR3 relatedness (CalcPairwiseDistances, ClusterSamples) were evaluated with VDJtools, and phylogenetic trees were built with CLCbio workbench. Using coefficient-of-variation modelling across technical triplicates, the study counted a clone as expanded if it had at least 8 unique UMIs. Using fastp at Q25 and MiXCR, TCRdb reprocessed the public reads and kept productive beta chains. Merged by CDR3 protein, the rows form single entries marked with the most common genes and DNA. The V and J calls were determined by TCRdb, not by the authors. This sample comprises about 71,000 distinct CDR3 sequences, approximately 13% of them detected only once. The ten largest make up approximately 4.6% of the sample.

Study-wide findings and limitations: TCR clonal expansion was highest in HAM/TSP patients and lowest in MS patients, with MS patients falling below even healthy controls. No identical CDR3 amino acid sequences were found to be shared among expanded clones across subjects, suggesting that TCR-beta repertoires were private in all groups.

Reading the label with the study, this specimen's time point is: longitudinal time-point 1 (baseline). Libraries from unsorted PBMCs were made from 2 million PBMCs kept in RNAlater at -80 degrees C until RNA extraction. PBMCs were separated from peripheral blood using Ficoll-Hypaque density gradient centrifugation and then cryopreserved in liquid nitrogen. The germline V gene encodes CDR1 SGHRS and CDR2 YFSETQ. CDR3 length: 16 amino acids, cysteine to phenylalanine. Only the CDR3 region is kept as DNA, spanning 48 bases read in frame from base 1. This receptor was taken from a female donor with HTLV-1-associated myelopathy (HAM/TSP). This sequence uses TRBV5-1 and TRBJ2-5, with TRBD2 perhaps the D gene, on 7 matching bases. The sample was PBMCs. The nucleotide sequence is TGTGCCAGCAGCTTGGTAGGCGGGGGCCGACGAGAGACCCAGTACTTC. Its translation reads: CASSLVGGGRRETQYF.